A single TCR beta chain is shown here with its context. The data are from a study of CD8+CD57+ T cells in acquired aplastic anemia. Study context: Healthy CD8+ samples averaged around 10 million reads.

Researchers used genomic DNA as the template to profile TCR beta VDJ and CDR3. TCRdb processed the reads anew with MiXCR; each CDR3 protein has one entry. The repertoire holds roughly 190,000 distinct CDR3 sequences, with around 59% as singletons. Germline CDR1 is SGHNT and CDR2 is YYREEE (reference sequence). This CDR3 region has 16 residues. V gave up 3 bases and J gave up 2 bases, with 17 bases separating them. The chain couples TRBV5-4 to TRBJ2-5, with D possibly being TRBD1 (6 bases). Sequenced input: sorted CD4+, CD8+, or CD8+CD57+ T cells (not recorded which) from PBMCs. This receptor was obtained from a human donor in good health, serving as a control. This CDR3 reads CASSSGRGVGQETQYF. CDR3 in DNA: TGTGCCAGCAGCTCCGGCAGGGGTGTTGGTCAAGAGACCCAGTACTTC.